This T cell receptor (beta chain) was documented in a study of blood T cell repertoires in COVID-19. Turning to the study itself: Sources were T cells, B-cell-depleted T cells, or PBMCs; the material itself was cDNA or gDNA.

Sequencing used immunoSEQ multiplex PCR; TCRdb keeps in-frame clones, though not all of them. The repertoire holds 110,000 to 150,000 clones, with approximately 80% as singletons. V was pared by 8 bases and J by 8 bases, with 4 bases of the junction left unmatched. Germline CDR1 is KGHSH and CDR2 is LQKENI. This CDR3 has 13 residues. This chain connects TRBV18 to TRBJ1-6; 9 positions match TRBD1. The sample comprised peripheral blood. The receptor's source is a man in his 70s who had recovered from COVID-19. The CDR3 coding sequence is TGTGCCAGCCTCCGGGACAGGGATTCACCCCTCCACTTT. It specifies CASLRDRDSPLHF.